The next 22 T cell receptor beta chains were all read from a single sample in a study of T cells after posttransplantation cyclophosphamide. Produced via immunoSEQ multiplex PCR; TCRdb's table is partial and in-frame only. The data hold roughly 11,000 clones, with 85% to 95% observed a single time. A marrow graft followed busulfan-fludarabine conditioning, with cyclophosphamide on days +3 and +4. The sequenced sample was PBMCs, obtained after allogeneic stem cell transplant with posttransplant cyclophosphamide. The source of these receptors is a female patient younger than 45 who received an allogeneic stem cell transplant from an unrelated donor, was CMV-positive, and had no GVHD. The graft donor may have contributed some T cells.

This chain joins TRBV2 and TRBJ2-1, with TRBD2 matching over 8 bases. Germline CDR1 is SNHLY and CDR2 is FYNNEI. The CDR3 covers 17 residues. Trimming removed 6 bases from V and 7 bases from J; junction bases left unmatched: 17. The CDR3, as DNA: TGTGCCAGCAGAACCAACCCGGGACTAGGGGGTCTAAATGAGCAGTTCTTC. Its protein product is CASRTNPGLGGLNEQFF.

V usage is TRBV5-1 and J usage is TRBJ1-3; D unclear. Trimming cost V 0 bases and J 0 bases, with 7 bases left between them. This CDR3 has 15 amino acids. Germline CDR1 SGHRS, CDR2 YFSETQ. The CDR3 nucleotides are TGCGCCAGCAGCTTGGAAAGTAGCTCTGGAAACACCATATATTTT. The encoded protein is CASSLESSSGNTIYF.

The chain carries TRBV7-9 and TRBJ1-1; TRBD1 is a possible D gene (6 bases). The V end lost 1 base, the J end lost 0 bases, and 15 bases lay between the germline ends. The CDR3 has 17 amino acids. The germline V gene encodes CDR1 SEHNR and CDR2 FQNEAQ (reference sequence). CDR3 residues: CASSLVWGRVVNTEAFF. The CDR3 bases are TGTGCCAGCAGCTTAGTCTGGGGGCGGGTCGTGAACACTGAAGCTTTCTTT.

The V and J genes are TRBV29-1 and TRBJ1-5; TRBD1 aligns across 10 bases. There are 17 residues in the CDR3. CDR1 SQVTM and CDR2 ANQGSEA come from the germline V gene. V shed 4 bases and J 0 bases; nucleotides not matched to a gene: 9. The CDR3: CSVVETGGLYSNQPQHF. DNA of the CDR3: TGCAGCGTTGTAGAGACAGGGGGCCTCTATAGCAATCAGCCCCAGCATTTT.

This clone is a singleton in its sample. The chain links TRBV27 to TRBJ1-6, with a tentative D call TRBD1 (5 bases). The CDR3 has 12 amino acids. CDR1 is MNHEY, CDR2 SMNVEV, per germline (reference sequence). Trimming shortened V by 8 bases and J by 16 bases, and 18 bases separated the two germline ends. CDR3 nucleotides: TGTGCCAGCGCGGACACAGGACGACGTCTCCACTTT. Translation: CASADTGRRLHF.

This sequence joins TRBV5-6 and TRBJ2-1; 7 bases are shared with TRBD2. Germline loops: CDR1 SGHDT, CDR2 YYEEEE. The ends lost 4 bases at V and 6 bases at J; junction bases unmatched: 7. The CDR3 is 14 amino acids. The CDR3 sequence: CASSRVWGGNEQFF. The CDR3 bases are TGTGCCAGCAGCCGGGTTTGGGGGGGCAATGAGCAGTTCTTC.

This chain connects TRBV7-2 to TRBJ2-7; D possibly corresponds to TRBD2 (6 bases). The length of the CDR3 is 12 residues. CDR1 and CDR2 from the germline V gene are SGHTA and FQGNSA. V was clipped by 3 bases and J by 7 bases, with 10 bases between them. The CDR3 is CASSLGTVEQYF. CDR3 sequence (DNA): TGTGCCAGCAGCTTGGGGACTGTTGAGCAGTACTTC.

The chain has TRBV5-1 and TRBJ1-1, with TRBD1 matching over 9 bases. V lost 5 bases, J lost 7 bases, and 6 bases stayed unmatched. Germline V gene sequence: CDR1 SGHRS, CDR2 YFSETQ. CDR3 length: 13 residues. CDR3 residues: CASRPTGGDEAFF. The CDR3 DNA follows: TGCGCCAGCAGACCAACAGGGGGCGATGAAGCTTTCTTT.

This chain uses TRBV15 with TRBJ1-2; D is possibly TRBD1 (5 bases). Per the germline V gene, CDR1 is LNHNV and CDR2 is YYDKDF (reference sequence). The CDR3 spans 18 residues. V was cut by 1 base and J by 2 bases, with 20 bases left in between. The CDR3 coding sequence is TGTGCCACCAGCAGAGGCTACCTGGACGGACAACAAAACTATGGCTACACCTTC. This gives the protein CATSRGYLDGQQNYGYTF. The complete variable domain, with remaining parts taken from reference TRBV15 and TRBJ1-2, reads DAMVIQNPRYQVTQFGKPVTLSCSQTLNHNVMYWYQQKSSQAPKLLFHYYDKDFNNEADTPDNFQSRRPNTSFCFLDIRSPGLGDTAMYLCATSRGYLDGQQNYGYTFGSGTRLTVV.

CDR3 residues: CASTRGQGALGDTQYF. Written as DNA, the CDR3 is TGTGCCAGCACCAGGGGACAGGGGGCGCTCGGAGATACGCAGTATTTT. The genes are TRBV2 and TRBJ2-3, with 12 positions matching TRBD1. The junction had 10 bases not matched to a gene; V was cut back by 7 bases and J by 5 bases. CDR1 SNHLY and CDR2 FYNNEI come from the germline V gene. The CDR3 sequence is 16 residues long.

The chain combines TRBV19 with TRBJ1-4, with D hard to call. Trimming shortened V by 3 bases and J by 0 bases, and 11 bases separated the two germline ends. The CDR3 is 16 residues long. Germline values: CDR1 LNHDA, CDR2 SQIVND (reference sequence). The chain's CDR3 is CASSILEDATNEKLFF. CDR3 in DNA: TGTGCCAGTAGTATCCTAGAAGATGCAACTAATGAAAAACTGTTTTTT.

The V and J genes are TRBV30 and TRBJ1-3; no clear D. CDR3 length: 14 amino acids. Germline assignment: CDR1 GTSNPN and CDR2 SVGIG (reference sequence). V lost 8 bases, J lost 0 bases, and 14 bases lay in between. This CDR3 reads CAGSARSSGNTIYF. As DNA, the CDR3 is TGTGCCGGTTCCGCGAGGAGCTCTGGAAACACCATATATTTT. Looking up the rest from reference TRBV30 and TRBJ1-3 gives the full variable domain: SQTIHQWPATLVQPVGSPLSLECTVEGTSNPNLYWYRQAAGRGLQLLFYSVGIGQISSEVPQNLSASRPQDRQFILSSKKLLLSDSGFYLCAGSARSSGNTIYFGEGSWLTVV.

The V gene is TRBV15, the J gene TRBJ2-5; possibly TRBD1 for D (6 bases). Trimming shortened V by 0 bases and J by 5 bases, and 13 bases separated the two germline ends. The CDR3 spans 15 residues. Germline V gene sequence: CDR1 LNHNV, CDR2 YYDKDF (reference sequence). The CDR3 nucleotides are TGTGCCACCAGCAGAGAAGACAGGACGATCGAGACCCAGTACTTC. Translating it yields CATSREDRTIETQYF. Filled out from reference TRBV15 and TRBJ2-5, the complete variable domain reads DAMVIQNPRYQVTQFGKPVTLSCSQTLNHNVMYWYQQKSSQAPKLLFHYYDKDFNNEADTPDNFQSRRPNTSFCFLDIRSPGLGDTAMYLCATSREDRTIETQYFGPGTRLLVL.

The chain has TRBV28 and TRBJ2-1; TRBD2 matches at 8 bases. The CDR3 loop spans 11 amino acids. The V segment lost 8 bases and the J segment 7 bases; nucleotides outside the gene matches: 1. CDR1 is MDHEN and CDR2 is SYDVKM in the germline V gene. The CDR3 loop reads CASGTRNEQFF. The CDR3, as DNA: TGTGCCAGCGGGACTAGGAATGAGCAGTTCTTC.

The chain carries TRBV11-3 and TRBJ1-4, with a weak D call TRBD1 (5 bases). Deletions cut 6 bases from V and 0 bases from J, with 5 bases between. The CDR3 covers 13 residues. The germline V gene has CDR1 SGHNT and CDR2 YENEEA. CDR3 DNA sequence: TGTGCCAGCAGGACAGCAACTAATGAAAAACTGTTTTTT. This encodes CASRTATNEKLFF.

The CDR3 sequence is CASSPSGTGPANEKLFF. The CDR3 DNA is TGTGCCAGCAGCCCCTCCGGGACAGGGCCGGCTAATGAAAAACTGTTTTTT. This chain uses TRBV7-8 with TRBJ1-4, with 9 bases identical to TRBD1. This CDR3 comprises 17 residues. Per germline, CDR1 SGHVS and CDR2 FQNEAQ. V gave up 5 bases and J gave up 3 bases; unmatched junction bases: 10.

The gene calls are TRBV7-2 and TRBJ1-3, with 11 bases lining up with TRBD1. This CDR3 is 14 amino acids long. V trimming: 8 bases; J trimming: 5 bases; junction bases outside the gene matches: 5. The germline gives CDR1 SGHTA, CDR2 FQGNSA. CDR3 sequence reads: CASGGTGGRNTIYF. The CDR3 bases are TGTGCCAGCGGCGGGACAGGGGGTAGAAACACCATATATTTT.

The rearrangement uses TRBV5-1 and TRBJ1-6; TRBD1 matches 9 bases. The germline V gene has CDR1 SGHRS and CDR2 YFSETQ. The junction had 8 bases not matched to a gene; V was cut back by 0 bases and J by 10 bases. There are 16 residues in the CDR3. As DNA, the CDR3 is TGCGCCAGCAGCTTGGGGCTACAGGGGGCAGGATCACCCCTCCACTTT. The encoded protein is CASSLGLQGAGSPLHF.

V and J are TRBV25-1 and TRBJ2-1; maybe TRBD2 (6 bases). Germline CDR1 and CDR2: MGHDK and SYGVNS. V was cut by 8 bases and J by 3 bases, with 11 bases left in between. The CDR3 is 13 amino acids. CDR3 DNA sequence: TGTGCCAGCCGTAGCGGAGACTACAATGAGCAGTTCTTC. Protein sequence: CASRSGDYNEQFF.

The chain couples TRBV6-5 to TRBJ1-2, with D maybe TRBD1 (6 bases). CDR1 is MNHEY and CDR2 is SVGAGI in the germline V gene. V lost 7 bases, J lost 4 bases, and 16 bases lay in between. The CDR3 covers 14 residues. CDR3 sequence reads: CASIGGAGAYGYTF. DNA of the CDR3: TGTGCCAGCATAGGGGGGGCAGGGGCCTATGGCTACACCTTC.

The chain uses TRBV6-6 and TRBJ1-1; 8 positions agree with TRBD1. The CDR3 has 14 amino acids. V dropped 7 bases and J dropped 4; count of bases not matched to a gene: 8. Germline assignment: CDR1 MNHNY and CDR2 SVGAGI (reference sequence). DNA of the CDR3: TGTGCCAGCAAGTACAGGGGGTGGAGCACTGAAGCTTTCTTT. Translation gives CASKYRGWSTEAFF.

The chain couples TRBV5-1 to TRBJ1-4; 8 bases fit TRBD1. V was pared by 0 bases and J by 7 bases, with 8 bases of the junction left unmatched. Germline CDR1 SGHRS, CDR2 YFSETQ. This CDR3 has 16 residues. Written as DNA, the CDR3 is TGCGCCAGCAGCTTGGATGGACAGGGAGGTGGTGAAAAACTGTTTTTT. Its translation: CASSLDGQGGGEKLFF.